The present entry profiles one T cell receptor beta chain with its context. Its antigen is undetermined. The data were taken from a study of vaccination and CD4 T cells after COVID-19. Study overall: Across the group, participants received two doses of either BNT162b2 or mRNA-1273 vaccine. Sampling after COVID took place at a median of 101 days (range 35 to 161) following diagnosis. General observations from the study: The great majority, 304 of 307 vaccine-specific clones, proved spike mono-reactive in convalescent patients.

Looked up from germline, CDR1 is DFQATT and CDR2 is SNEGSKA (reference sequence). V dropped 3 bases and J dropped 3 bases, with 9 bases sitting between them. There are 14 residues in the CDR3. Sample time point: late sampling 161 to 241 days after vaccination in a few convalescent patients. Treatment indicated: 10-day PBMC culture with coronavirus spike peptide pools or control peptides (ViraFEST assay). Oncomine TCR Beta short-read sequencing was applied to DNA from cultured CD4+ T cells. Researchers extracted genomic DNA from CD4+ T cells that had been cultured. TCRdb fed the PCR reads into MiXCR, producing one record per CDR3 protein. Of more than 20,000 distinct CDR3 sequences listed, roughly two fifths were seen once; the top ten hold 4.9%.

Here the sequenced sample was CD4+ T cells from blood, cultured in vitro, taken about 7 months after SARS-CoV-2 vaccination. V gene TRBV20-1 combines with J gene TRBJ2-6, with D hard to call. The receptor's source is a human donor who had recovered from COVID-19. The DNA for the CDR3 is TGCAGTGCTAGCGGCGGTTTTGGGGCCAACGTCCTGACTTTC. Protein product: CSASGGFGANVLTF.